A single sample is the source of the 30 T cell receptor beta chains below, sequenced in a study of blood T cell repertoires in COVID-19 (dated by TCRdb to the early 2020s). The library relied on the immunoSEQ multiplex PCR assay. The clones in this table, taken by TCRdb from immuneACCESS, are in-frame only. Not every clone is retained; where verified, under half of the shortfall comes from an unresolved V gene, and the cause of the rest is unknown. This sample lists around 100,000 clones; 80% to 90% were detected once. Jointly, the top ten make up 3% to 3.5% of the sample. The source material was peripheral blood. The receptors were gathered from a man aged 40-49 years with acute or convalescent COVID-19.

This clone was seen more than once but under ten times. The rearrangement links TRBV9 to TRBJ1-6; the D is unclear. V was cut by 0 bases and J by 7 bases, with 8 bases left in between. This CDR3 has 14 amino acids. Germline lookup yields CDR1 SGDLS and CDR2 YYNGEE. CDR3 protein: CASSVESLNSPLHF. Here the CDR3 DNA reads TGTGCCAGCAGCGTAGAGTCACTGAATTCACCCCTCCACTTT.

The rearrangement joins TRBV6-5 to TRBJ1-2; 7 bases agree with TRBD1. With 5 bases clipped from V and 4 bases from J, the junction kept 4 bases outside the gene matches. From germline, CDR1 is MNHEY and CDR2 SVGAGI. This CDR3 spans 13 amino acids. CDR3 loop: CASSIQGTYGYTF. The CDR3, as DNA: TGTGCCAGCAGTATACAGGGGACCTATGGCTACACCTTC.

CDR3 protein: CASSSGQGYVAFF. The CDR3 coding sequence is TGTGCCAGCAGTTCGGGACAGGGGTACGTAGCTTTCTTT. The rearrangement joins TRBV7-2 to TRBJ1-1, with 10 bases aligning to TRBD1. This CDR3 region has 13 residues. V lost 6 bases to trimming and J lost 10 bases; unmatched junction nucleotides: 8. Looked up from germline, CDR1 is SGHTA and CDR2 is FQGNSA.

Here the CDR3 reads CASSLGARGGSYNEQFF. DNA for the CDR3: TGTGCCAGCAGCTTAGGGGCCCGGGGAGGATCTTACAATGAGCAGTTCTTC. The chain uses TRBV7-2 and TRBJ2-1; perhaps TRBD2 as D (6 bases). Between the trimmed V and J ends, which lost 1 base and 4 bases, there was a span of 17 bases. The CDR3 runs 17 residues. Per the germline V gene, CDR1 is SGHTA and CDR2 is FQGNSA.

V and J are TRBV12-3 or TRBV12-4 and TRBJ2-1; D gene uncertain. The CDR3 consists of 11 residues. Trimming shortened V by 5 bases and J by 10 bases, and 9 bases separated the two germline ends. The CDR3 here is CASSLMVEQFF. Written as DNA, the CDR3 is TGTGCCAGCAGTCTAATGGTGGAGCAGTTCTTC.

V gene TRBV2 combines with J gene TRBJ2-3; the match to TRBD2 covers 10 bases. The V gene end was trimmed by 2 bases and the J gene end by 4 bases; junction bases not matched to a gene: 0. The CDR3 extends over 14 amino acids. CDR1 SNHLY and CDR2 FYNNEI come from the germline V gene. As DNA, the CDR3 is TGTGCCAGCAGTGAACTAGCGGGGGCAGATACGCAGTATTTT. Residues: CASSELAGADTQYF.

CDR3 amino acids: CASSFQDRKYNEQFF. The CDR3 DNA reads as TGTGCCAGCAGTTTCCAGGACAGAAAATACAATGAGCAGTTCTTC. The V and J genes are TRBV27 and TRBJ2-1; D might be TRBD1 (6 bases). The ends were cut back, 3 bases at V and 4 bases at J, with 13 bases in the middle. This CDR3 has 15 amino acids. The germline CDR1 and CDR2 sequences are MNHEY and SMNVEV (reference sequence).

CDR3 residues: CASGPGTGKSEAFF. The CDR3 DNA reads as TGTGCTAGTGGCCCCGGGACAGGTAAATCTGAAGCTTTCTTT. The V call is TRBV12-5, the J call TRBJ1-1; TRBD1 matches 8 bases. V lost 6 bases, J lost 6 bases, and 9 bases stayed unmatched. This CDR3 region has 14 residues. The germline CDR1 and CDR2 sequences are LGHNT and FRNRAP.

The chain employs TRBV7-2 and TRBJ2-3, with 7 bases fitting TRBD2. The CDR3 consists of 14 residues. V shed 1 base, J shed 7 bases, and the junction held 5 bases outside the gene matches. Germline V gives CDR1 SGHTA, CDR2 FQGNSA. The chain's CDR3 is CASSLGTSWNTQYF. CDR3 sequence (DNA): TGTGCCAGCAGCTTAGGGACTAGTTGGAATACGCAGTATTTT.

The rearrangement joins TRBV13 to TRBJ2-1; 12 bases match TRBD2. V was pared by 1 base and J by 6 bases, with 1 base of the junction left unmatched. The germline CDR1 and CDR2 sequences are PRHDT and FYEKMQ (reference sequence). The CDR3 covers 15 residues. CDR3 nucleotides: TGTGCCAGCAGCTTAGTACTAGCGGGGGGCAATGAGCAGTTCTTC. This sequence encodes CASSLVLAGGNEQFF.

This chain uses TRBV4-1 with TRBJ2-6, with 11 bases aligning to TRBD1. Germline V gene sequence: CDR1 MGHRA, CDR2 YSYEKL. The length of the CDR3 is 18 residues. Unmatched junction bases numbered 5, after V lost 4 bases and J lost 0 bases. CDR3 loop: CASSPTGQGVSGANVLTF. The CDR3 nucleotides are TGCGCCAGCAGCCCAACGGGACAGGGGGTCTCTGGGGCCAACGTCCTGACTTTC.

J is TRBJ1-6 and V is TRBV7-8; 9 bases map to TRBD1. In germline, CDR1 is SGHVS, CDR2 FQNEAQ. Trimming removed 3 bases from V and 10 bases from J; junction bases left unmatched: 7. This CDR3 contains 15 residues. DNA for the CDR3: TGTGCCAGCAGCTTCGTCGGACAGGGGACCTCACCCCTCCACTTT. It codes for CASSFVGQGTSPLHF.

This clone was found a few times. The chain combines TRBV5-5 with TRBJ2-2, with D maybe TRBD2 (5 bases). The CDR3 is made up of 13 amino acids. V lost 2 bases and J lost 7, with 9 bases in between. Germline V gene lookup returns CDR1 SGHKS and CDR2 YYEKEE (reference sequence). The CDR3 DNA reads TGTGCCAGCAGCTTTCGACGGGGCGGGGAGCTGTTTTTT. Translating it yields CASSFRRGGELFF. The full variable domain, its missing parts supplied by reference TRBV5-5 and TRBJ2-2, is DAGVTQSPTHLIKTRGQQVTLRCSPISGHKSVSWYQQVLGQGPQFIFQYYEKEERGRGNFPDRFSARQFPNYSSELNVNALLLGDSALYLCASSFRRGGELFFGEGSRLTVL.

V usage is TRBV7-9 and J usage is TRBJ2-2, with D possibly TRBD1 on 5 matching bases. In germline, CDR1 is SEHNR, CDR2 FQNEAQ (reference sequence). V lost 5 bases, J lost 3 bases, and 19 bases lay in between. The CDR3 loop spans 17 amino acids. CDR3 coding DNA: TGTGCCAGCAGCCGAATTCCCAGGGAATGGGACACCGGGGAGCTGTTTTTT. Translated, it gives CASSRIPREWDTGELFF. Together with reference TRBV7-9 and TRBJ2-2, the CDR3 gives the full variable domain: DTGVSQNPRHKITKRGQNVTFRCDPISEHNRLYWYRQTLGQGPEFLTYFQNEAQLEKSRLLSDRFSAERPKGSFSTLEIQRTEQGDSAMYLCASSRIPREWDTGELFFGEGSRLTVL.

This sequence joins TRBV7-9 and TRBJ2-7, with D tentatively TRBD2 (6 bases). The CDR3 length is 14 residues. The germline gives CDR1 SEHNR, CDR2 FQNEAQ (reference sequence). V was clipped by 2 bases and J by 2 bases, with 10 bases between them. The CDR3 sequence: CASSLFGGAYEQYF. CDR3 in DNA: TGTGCCAGCAGCTTATTCGGAGGGGCCTACGAGCAGTACTTC.

The chain couples TRBV19 to TRBJ2-3; 10 bases are a match to TRBD2. CDR1 LNHDA and CDR2 SQIVND come from the germline V gene (reference sequence). CDR3 size: 18 residues. The junction had 6 bases not matched to a gene; V was cut back by 0 bases and J by 0 bases. The CDR3 bases are TGTGCCAGTAGTATAGAGCCCACTAGCGGGGCAAGCACAGATACGCAGTATTTT. Translating it yields CASSIEPTSGASTDTQYF.

The rearrangement uses TRBV24-1 and TRBJ1-2; TRBD1 agrees at 7 bases. Germline V CDR1 and CDR2: KGHDR, SFDVKD. Losses at the gene ends were 4 bases for V and 4 bases for J; bases not matched to a gene: 5. This CDR3 region has 14 residues. The CDR3 nucleotides are TGTGCCACCAGTGAACCGGACAGGTCCTATGGCTACACCTTC. Its protein product is CATSEPDRSYGYTF.

The V call is TRBV5-4, the J call TRBJ2-7; D is ambiguous. The CDR3 has 13 residues. Germline loops: CDR1 SGHNT, CDR2 YYREEE (reference sequence). V lost 0 bases and J lost 1, with 5 bases in between. CDR3 DNA: TGTGCCAGCAGCTTGGGGGCGTCCTACGAGCAGTACTTC. Amino acid sequence: CASSLGASYEQYF.

V usage is TRBV4-1 and J usage is TRBJ2-3, with D possibly matching TRBD2 (6 bases). Germline lookup yields CDR1 MGHRA and CDR2 YSYEKL. V shed 2 bases and J shed 2 bases, with 20 bases lying between them. CDR3 size: 18 residues. The CDR3 reads CASSQFPPGVRYTDTQYF. CDR3 nucleotides: TGCGCCAGCAGCCAATTCCCGCCGGGGGTGAGGTACACAGATACGCAGTATTTT.

The chain recombines TRBV2 with TRBJ1-6; D is ambiguous. Germline CDR1 SNHLY, CDR2 FYNNEI. The CDR3 contains 12 residues. V lost 7 bases to trimming and J lost 5 bases, with 6 bases between them. Written as DNA, the CDR3 is TGTGCCAGCATGAGGGATAATTCACCCCTCCACTTT. It translates to CASMRDNSPLHF.

The chain joins TRBV27 to TRBJ1-2; 10 nucleotides match TRBD1. Losses at the gene ends were 6 bases for V and 2 bases for J; bases not matched to a gene: 6. This CDR3 is built from 15 residues. The germline V gene has CDR1 MNHEY and CDR2 SMNVEV (reference sequence). The CDR3 sequence: CASRPLGQGNYGYTF. In DNA form, the CDR3 reads TGTGCCAGCAGACCTCTGGGACAGGGGAACTATGGCTACACCTTC.

This chain links TRBV15 with TRBJ1-5; TRBD1 matches at 8 bases. The J segment lost 0 bases and the V segment lost 1 base, leaving 8 bases of the junction unmatched. This CDR3 has 18 residues. Germline V gives CDR1 LNHNV, CDR2 YYDKDF (reference sequence). This chain's CDR3 is CATSRGGQGFISNQPQHF. In nucleotides, the CDR3 is TGTGCCACCAGCAGAGGCGGACAGGGATTTATTAGCAATCAGCCCCAGCATTTT.

The table lists this clone with a few counts. V gene TRBV5-6 combines with J gene TRBJ2-5, with no clear D. The V and J ends lost 2 bases and 2 bases respectively, with 10 bases between them. Germline CDR1 SGHDT, CDR2 YYEEEE. This CDR3 is 14 amino acids long. Here the CDR3 DNA reads TGTGCCAGCAGCTTATTTACAGCACAAGAGACCCAGTACTTC. Protein product: CASSLFTAQETQYF. Filled out from reference TRBV5-6 and TRBJ2-5, the complete variable domain reads DAGVTQSPTHLIKTRGQQVTLRCSPKSGHDTVSWYQQALGQGPQFIFQYYEEEERQRGNFPDRFSGHQFPNYSSELNVNALLLGDSALYLCASSLFTAQETQYFGPGTRLLVL.

This clone was observed a handful of times. The CDR3 DNA is TGTGCCAGCAGCTTAGGCAGCGGGGGAGATACGCAGTATTTT. Its protein product is CASSLGSGGDTQYF. The rearrangement links TRBV7-2 to TRBJ2-3; TRBD2 agrees at 8 bases. CDR1 and CDR2 (germline): SGHTA, FQGNSA. Unmatched junction bases numbered 2, after V lost 1 base and J lost 5 bases. The CDR3 has 14 residues.

This chain joins TRBV27 and TRBJ1-6, with TRBD1 matching over 7 bases. Looked up from germline, CDR1 is MNHEY and CDR2 is SMNVEV (reference sequence). The length of the CDR3 is 16 residues. Trimming removed 5 bases from V and 10 bases from J; junction bases left unmatched: 14. In DNA, the CDR3 is TGTGCCAGCAGTACCCCACTCCGACAGGGCGGCTCACCCCTCCACTTT. Protein product: CASSTPLRQGGSPLHF.

This chain uses TRBV11-2 with TRBJ2-2, with a possible D match to TRBD1 (7 bases). The V end was cut by 0 bases, the J end by 5 bases, with 13 bases between. CDR3 length: 16 residues. Germline CDR1 reads SGHAT; CDR2 reads FQNNGV. CDR3 nucleotides: TGTGCCAGCAGCTTAGAGGCGGCAGGGGGGACCGGGGAGCTGTTTTTT. Its protein product is CASSLEAAGGTGELFF.

V gene TRBV24-1 combines with J gene TRBJ1-5; TRBD1 matches 7 bases. In germline, CDR1 is KGHDR, CDR2 SFDVKD. After removal of 6 bases from V and 0 bases from J, the junction contained 10 bases not matched to a gene. The CDR3 is made up of 17 amino acids. DNA for the CDR3: TGTGCCACCAGTCAGCTGACAGGGCCGTATAGCAATCAGCCCCAGCATTTT. Translating it yields CATSQLTGPYSNQPQHF.

The V call is TRBV5-1, the J call TRBJ1-4, with D possibly being TRBD1 (5 bases). The CDR3 is 14 residues long. The germline CDR1 and CDR2 sequences are SGHRS and YFSETQ. V gave up 2 bases and J gave up 8 bases, with 13 bases separating them. The CDR3: CASSFATPGEKLFF. The CDR3 DNA follows: TGCGCCAGCAGCTTTGCCACGCCAGGGGAAAAACTGTTTTTT.

The V call is TRBV4-3, the J call TRBJ1-4; maybe TRBD1 (6 bases). Between the trimmed V and J ends, which lost 0 bases and 0 bases, there was a span of 14 bases. This CDR3 region has 18 residues. Germline assignment: CDR1 LGHNA and CDR2 YSLEER. The DNA of the CDR3 is TGCGCCAGCAGCCAAGATCCTACAGGGATTACAACTAATGAAAAACTGTTTTTT. Protein sequence: CASSQDPTGITTNEKLFF.

The rearrangement joins TRBV6-5 to TRBJ2-7; 9 nucleotides agree with TRBD1. This CDR3 has 14 amino acids. Germline CDR1 and CDR2: MNHEY and SVGAGI. V was clipped by 2 bases and J by 4 bases; unmatched bases: 3. CDR3 coding DNA: TGTGCCAGCAGTTACGGGACAGGGAGATACGAGCAGTACTTC. Protein: CASSYGTGRYEQYF.